This entry features one TCR beta chain sequence. Its antigen is unknown. TCRdb keeps only in-frame clones here, not all; method: immunoSEQ multiplex PCR. The sample comprises about 36,000 clones, around 63% of which are singletons, and 13% to 15% rests with the top ten. The data were taken from a study of PD-1 blockade in classical Hodgkin lymphoma. Notes on the study in general: Similar baseline diversity was found in complete responders and newly diagnosed patients.

V lost 5 bases and J 5 bases, leaving 12 bases between the germline ends. Germline-derived CDR1 and CDR2 are SGHNT and YENEEA. The CDR3 contains 13 residues. Patients all relapsed after autologous stem cell transplantation, and there was variation in brentuximab vedotin exposure. This sequence originates from a human donor with classical Hodgkin lymphoma. The rearrangement links TRBV11-3 to TRBJ2-5; D is possibly TRBD1 or TRBD2 (5 bases each). Sequenced material: peripheral blood mononuclear cells (PBMCs), taken before the second cycle of nivolumab. The CDR3 region has the DNA TGTGCCAGCAGCCCCGGGACGGCGGAGACCCAGTACTTC. This translates into CASSPGTAETQYF.